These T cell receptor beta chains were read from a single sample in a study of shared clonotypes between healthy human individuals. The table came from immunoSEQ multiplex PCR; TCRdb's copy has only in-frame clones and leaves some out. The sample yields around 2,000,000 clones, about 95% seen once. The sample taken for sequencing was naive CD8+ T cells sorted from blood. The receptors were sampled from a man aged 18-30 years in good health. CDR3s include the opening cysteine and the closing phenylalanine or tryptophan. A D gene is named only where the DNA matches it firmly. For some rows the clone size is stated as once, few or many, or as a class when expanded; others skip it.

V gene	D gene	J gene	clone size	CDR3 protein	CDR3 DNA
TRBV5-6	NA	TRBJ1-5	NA	CASSLSGGRDQPQHF	TGTGCCAGCAGCTTGAGTGGGGGTCGGGATCAGCCCCAGCATTTT
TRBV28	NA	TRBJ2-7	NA	CASAGTDSYEQYF	TGTGCCAGCGCCGGGACGGACTCCTACGAGCAGTACTTC
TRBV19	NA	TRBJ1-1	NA	CASSIAGGGTEAFF	TGTGCCAGTAGTATCGCCGGGGGCGGCACTGAAGCTTTCTTT
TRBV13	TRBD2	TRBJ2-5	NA	CASSLELAGMGETQYF	TGTGCCAGCAGCTTAGAACTAGCGGGGATGGGCGAGACCCAGTACTTC
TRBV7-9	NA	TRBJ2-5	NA	CASSPPNQETQYF	TGTGCCAGCAGCCCACCTAATCAAGAGACCCAGTACTTC
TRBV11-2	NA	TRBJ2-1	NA	CASSLVEGEQFF	TGTGCCAGCAGCTTAGTAGAGGGTGAGCAGTTCTTC
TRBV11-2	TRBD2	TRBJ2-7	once	CASSFISGAYEQYF	TGTGCCAGCAGCTTTATTAGCGGGGCCTACGAGCAGTACTTC
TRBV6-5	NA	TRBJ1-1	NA	CASSATSGMNTEAFF	TGTGCCAGCAGTGCAACCAGCGGGATGAACACTGAAGCTTTCTTT
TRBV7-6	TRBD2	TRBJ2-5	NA	CASSLSSDGLAGEEWETQYF	TGTGCCAGCAGCTTAAGTAGTGACGGACTAGCGGGTGAAGAGTGGGAGACCCAGTACTTC
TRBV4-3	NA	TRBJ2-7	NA	CASSQVIGEVTYEQYF	TGCGCCAGCAGCCAAGTAATCGGGGAGGTTACCTACGAGCAGTACTTC
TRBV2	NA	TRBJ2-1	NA	CASSEAKGGNNEQFF	TGTGCCAGCAGTGAAGCAAAGGGGGGAAACAATGAGCAGTTCTTC
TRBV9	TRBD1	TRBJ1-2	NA	CASSSTGVYGYTF	TGTGCCAGCAGCTCCACAGGGGTCTATGGCTACACCTTC
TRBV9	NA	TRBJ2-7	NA	CASSVNPRTEQYF	TGTGCCAGCAGCGTTAACCCGCGAACCGAGCAGTACTTC
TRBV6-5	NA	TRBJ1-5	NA	CASSYGSGQPQHF	TGTGCCAGCAGTTACGGTTCGGGGCAGCCCCAGCATTTT
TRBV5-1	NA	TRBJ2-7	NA	CASSQDNTYEQYF	TGCGCCAGCAGCCAGGACAACACCTACGAGCAGTACTTC
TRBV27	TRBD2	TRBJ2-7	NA	CASSPGLAGASHEQYF	TGTGCCAGCAGCCCCGGACTAGCGGGGGCCTCCCACGAGCAGTACTTC
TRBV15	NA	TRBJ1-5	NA	CATSPGGEGDQPQHF	TGTGCCACCAGCCCCGGGGGGGAAGGAGATCAGCCCCAGCATTTT
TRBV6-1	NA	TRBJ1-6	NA	CASSGGVDFPPLHF	TGTGCCAGCAGTGGAGGGGTCGACTTCCCACCCCTCCACTTT
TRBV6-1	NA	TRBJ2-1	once	CASSDQPPHEFF	TGTGCCAGCAGTGATCAACCACCACATGAGTTCTTC
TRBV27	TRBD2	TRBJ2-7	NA	CASSLAGGTTYEQYF	TGTGCCAGCAGTTTAGCGGGGGGGACGACCTACGAGCAGTACTTC
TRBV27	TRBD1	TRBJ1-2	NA	CASSSGQGAYGYTF	TGTGCCAGCAGTTCTGGACAGGGGGCGTATGGCTACACCTTC
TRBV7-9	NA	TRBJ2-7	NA	CASSGLGGPTYEQYF	TGTGCCAGCAGCGGGCTAGGGGGGCCCACCTACGAGCAGTACTTC
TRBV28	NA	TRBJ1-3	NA	CASSLVRGFSGNTIYF	TGTGCCAGCAGTTTAGTCAGGGGCTTTTCTGGAAACACCATATATTTT
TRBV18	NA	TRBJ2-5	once	CASSPPAETQYF	TGTGCCAGCTCACCACCGGCCGAGACCCAGTACTTC
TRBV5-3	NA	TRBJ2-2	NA	CARSFNRDKHTGELFF	TGTGCCAGAAGCTTTAACCGGGACAAACACACCGGGGAGCTGTTTTTT
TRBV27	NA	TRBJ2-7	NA	CASSLEGGSYEQYF	TGTGCCAGCAGTTTAGAGGGGGGGTCCTACGAGCAGTACTTC
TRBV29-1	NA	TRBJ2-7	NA	CSAERGHEQYF	TGCAGCGCCGAAAGGGGTCACGAGCAGTACTTC
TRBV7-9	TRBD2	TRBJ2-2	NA	CASSSSGGTGELFF	TGTGCCAGCAGCTCCTCGGGGGGCACCGGGGAGCTGTTTTTT
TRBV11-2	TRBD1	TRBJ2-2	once	CASSGTGPTGELFF	TGTGCCAGCAGTGGGACAGGGCCCACCGGGGAGCTGTTTTTT
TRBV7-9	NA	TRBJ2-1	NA	CASSLTESNEQFF	TGTGCCAGCAGCTTAACTGAGTCGAATGAGCAGTTCTTC
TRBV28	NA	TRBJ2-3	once	CASSSGKSSTDTQYF	TGTGCCAGCAGTTCGGGCAAGTCTAGCACAGATACGCAGTATTTT
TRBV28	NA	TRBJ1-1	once	CASSLFFPGNTEAFF	TGTGCCAGCAGTTTATTTTTTCCGGGGAACACTGAAGCTTTCTTT
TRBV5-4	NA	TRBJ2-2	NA	CASINGNTGELFF	TGTGCCAGCATTAACGGGAACACCGGGGAGCTGTTTTTT
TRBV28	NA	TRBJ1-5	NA	CASSLPGISNQPQHF	TGTGCCAGCAGTTTACCGGGGATTAGCAATCAGCCCCAGCATTTT
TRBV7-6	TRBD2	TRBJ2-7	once	CASSPGVAGYEQYF	TGTGCCAGCAGCCCCGGGGTAGCGGGGTACGAGCAGTACTTC
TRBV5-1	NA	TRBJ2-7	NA	CASSLYGANYEQYF	TGCGCCAGCAGCTTGTACGGGGCGAACTACGAGCAGTACTTC
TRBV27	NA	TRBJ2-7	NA	CASSLSSTAYEQYF	TGTGCCAGCAGTTTATCTAGCACGGCCTACGAGCAGTACTTC
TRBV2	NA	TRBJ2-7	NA	CASSEEFSYEQYF	TGTGCCAGCAGTGAAGAATTTTCCTACGAGCAGTACTTC
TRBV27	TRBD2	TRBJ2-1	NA	CASSSIRGGSGYNEQFF	TGTGCCAGCAGTTCAATTAGGGGAGGGTCAGGCTACAATGAGCAGTTCTTC
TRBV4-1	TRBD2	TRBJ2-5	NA	CASSQEALAGTRETQYF	TGCGCCAGCAGCCAAGAAGCGCTAGCGGGGACCAGGGAGACCCAGTACTTC
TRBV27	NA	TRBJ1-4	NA	CASGVGGSNEKLFF	TGTGCCAGTGGGGTTGGGGGCTCTAATGAAAAACTGTTTTTT
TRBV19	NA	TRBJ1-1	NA	CASTGMNTEAFF	TGTGCCAGTACGGGGATGAACACTGAAGCTTTCTTT
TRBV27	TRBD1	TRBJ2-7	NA	CATTGGGEQYF	TGTGCCACCACAGGGGGAGGCGAGCAGTACTTC
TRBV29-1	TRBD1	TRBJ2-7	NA	CSATTGASSYEQYF	TGCAGCGCCACGACAGGGGCCAGCTCCTACGAGCAGTACTTC
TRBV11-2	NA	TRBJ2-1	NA	CASTITSHSHNEQFF	TGTGCCAGCACCATTACCTCCCATTCCCACAATGAGCAGTTCTTC
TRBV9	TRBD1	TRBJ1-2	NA	CASSHSGTAYGYTF	TGTGCCAGCAGCCACTCCGGGACAGCATATGGCTACACCTTC
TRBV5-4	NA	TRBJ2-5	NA	CASSLVGTGALAGVGETQYF	TGTGCCAGCAGCTTGGTGGGGACAGGGGCCTTAGCGGGAGTTGGGGAGACCCAGTACTTC
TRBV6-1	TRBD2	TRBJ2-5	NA	CASSEAGEGAQETQYF	TGTGCCAGCAGTGAAGCGGGGGAGGGCGCCCAAGAGACCCAGTACTTC
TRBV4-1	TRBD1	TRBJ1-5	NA	CASSQERSGGHQPQHF	TGCGCCAGCAGCCAAGAAAGGTCAGGGGGCCATCAGCCCCAGCATTTT
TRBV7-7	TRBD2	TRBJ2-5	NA	CASSLAGVGETQYF	TGTGCTAGCAGCTTAGCGGGAGTGGGAGAGACCCAGTACTTC
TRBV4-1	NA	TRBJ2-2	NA	CASSGTTGELFF	TGCGCCAGCAGCGGAACTACCGGGGAGCTGTTTTTT
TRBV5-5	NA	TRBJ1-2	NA	CASSLWDGYGYTF	TGTGCCAGCAGCTTGTGGGACGGCTATGGCTACACCTTC
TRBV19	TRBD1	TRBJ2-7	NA	CASSIAGQGYEQYF	TGTGCCAGTAGTATAGCCGGACAGGGATACGAGCAGTACTTC